This record covers a single TCR beta chain. This entry belongs to a study of shared clonotypes between healthy human individuals. Assay used: immunoSEQ multiplex PCR; TCRdb lists only in-frame clones, some missing. The sample holds fewer than 1.4 million clones, about 80% seen once. V was trimmed by 4 bases and J by 0 bases, leaving 13 bases between them. Germline CDR1 reads SGHRS; CDR2 reads YFSETQ. The CDR3 extends over 15 amino acids. The clonotype originates from a man aged 18 to 30 in good health. Some clones in this sample may be carry-over from other donors' samples. Sequenced material: memory CD4+ T cells from PBMCs. Subset here: CD45RA-negative fraction. The chain uses TRBV5-1 and TRBJ1-1; D uncertain. Written as DNA, the CDR3 is TGCGCCAGCAGCACCCTACCGGGGATGAACACTGAAGCTTTCTTT. Its protein is CASSTLPGMNTEAFF. The full variable domain, its missing parts supplied by reference TRBV5-1 and TRBJ1-1, is KAGVTQTPRYLIKTRGQQVTLSCSPISGHRSVSWYQQTPGQGLQFLFEYFSETQRNKGNFPGRFSGRQFSNSRSEMNVSTLELGDSALYLCASSTLPGMNTEAFFGQGTRLTVV.